These T cell receptor beta chains were read from a single sample in a study of T cell changes during pregnancy in multiple sclerosis. This table comes from immunoSEQ multiplex PCR, and its TCRdb copy is limited to in-frame clones, with some not included. The sample has some 39,000 clones, about 88% seen once; the top ten hold approximately 4%. The material was CD8+ T cells from peripheral blood mononuclear cells, obtained in the first trimester of pregnancy. The receptor set was obtained from a female donor with multiple sclerosis, enrolled in a pregnancy study. The CDR3 runs from the conserved cysteine through the conserved F or W. The order of the fields is V gene, J gene, CDR3 length, clone size, D gene, CDR3 DNA, CDR3 protein. A D gene is named only where the DNA matches it firmly. Clone sizes are given selectively: once, few, many, or a class where the clone is expanded.

>TRBV9|TRBJ1-2|16|-|TRBD1
TGTGCCAGCAGCGTAGCCCTTTCAGGGGGCTTGGCTGGCTACACCTTC
CASSVALSGGLAGYTF
>TRBV9|TRBJ2-6|16|-|-
TGTGCCAGCACCCTAAATCCCACAGCTGGGGCCAACGTCCTGACTTTC
CASTLNPTAGANVLTF
>TRBV6-4|TRBJ2-3|16|-|-
TGTGCCAGCAGTCAGGGGGGCCCGAGGGGGTCAGATACGCAGTATTTT
CASSQGGPRGSDTQYF
>TRBV19|TRBJ2-7|13|-|-
TGTGCCAGTAGTATAGCGGGGATGCCCGAGCAGTACTTC
CASSIAGMPEQYF
>TRBV7-9|TRBJ2-2|14|once|-
TGTGCCTCCAAAGGAGGGGCCAACACCGGGGAGCTGTTTTTT
CASKGGANTGELFF
>TRBV5-6|TRBJ2-3|13|once|-
TGTGCCAGCGGTGCGGTTACCGCAGATACGCAGTATTTT
CASGAVTADTQYF
>TRBV6-1|TRBJ1-5|14|-|TRBD1
TGTGCCAGCAGCGCAGGGACAGAAAATCAGCCCCAGCATTTT
CASSAGTENQPQHF
>TRBV6-4|TRBJ2-3|14|few|TRBD2
TGTGCCAGCAGCCTTAGCGGGGGAGAAGATACGCAGTATTTT
CASSLSGGEDTQYF
>TRBV4-3|TRBJ2-7|15|-|-
TGCGCCAGCAGCCAAGGCGCGGCGGGGTATGACGAGCAGTACTTC
CASSQGAAGYDEQYF
>TRBV19|TRBJ1-1|14|-|TRBD1
TGTGCCAGCGGGGACCCACAGGGGACCACTGAAGCTTTCTTT
CASGDPQGTTEAFF
>TRBV6-6|TRBJ2-1|15|-|-
TGTGCCAGCAGTTACTCGAGTTCCCAAATCAATGAGCAGTTCTTC
CASSYSSSQINEQFF
>TRBV7-8|TRBJ2-5|16|-|TRBD2
TGTGCCAGCAGCCCCAGACTAGCGGGGGGCGGCGAGACCCAGTACTTC
CASSPRLAGGGETQYF
>TRBV7-3|TRBJ2-7|14|-|-
TGTGCCAGCAGCCCCGAGCCTAGCTCCTACGAGCAGTACTTC
CASSPEPSSYEQYF
>TRBV19|TRBJ1-1|13|-|-
TGTGCCACGGGGGGTCTGTTGGGCACTGAAGCTTTCTTT
CATGGLLGTEAFF
>TRBV9|TRBJ1-4|15|-|TRBD1
TGTGCCAGCAGTCCATCGGGACAGGGGAACGAAAAACTGTTTTTT
CASSPSGQGNEKLFF
>TRBV27|TRBJ2-1|15|few|TRBD1
TGTGCCAGCACCACAGGGGACAGGACGTACAATGAGCAGTTCTTC
CASTTGDRTYNEQFF
>TRBV9|TRBJ1-1|13|-|-
TGTGCCAGCAGCGTAGAAAATTCGGCTGAAGCTTTCTTT
CASSVENSAEAFF
>TRBV7-2|TRBJ1-4|16|many|TRBD1
TGTGCCAGCAGCACCCGACAGGGAGGCATCAATGAAAAACTGTTTTTT
CASSTRQGGINEKLFF